Given below is one T cell receptor (beta chain) in context. This specimen comes from a study of cytotoxic CD8 clonotypes in ibrutinib-treated CLL. Overall study context: On average, each sample had about 250,000 productive templates and more than 85,000 productive rearrangements.

V was trimmed by 7 bases and J by 5 bases, leaving 18 bases between them. CDR1 and CDR2 (germline): MNHEY, SVGAGI. The CDR3 has 14 amino acids. Only in-frame clones appear in the TCRdb table, and some are missing; sequencing was by immunoSEQ multiplex PCR. In the table there are roughly 150,000 clones, 70% to 90% of which are singletons. The origin of this receptor is a human donor with chronic lymphocytic leukemia. The chain has TRBV6-5 and TRBJ2-7; D is perhaps TRBD2 (6 bases). The starting material was PBMCs, obtained at disease progression, from a patient treated with ibrutinib. The CDR3 bases are TGTGCCAGCAAACTTAGCGGTAGGACTCACGAGCAGTACTTC. Translating gives CASKLSGRTHEQYF.